This record covers a single TCR beta chain. Trimming removed 5 bases from V and 3 bases from J; junction bases left unmatched: 3. CDR3 length: 15 residues. The data originate from a study of spatial heterogeneity in lung cancer. About the research overall: The study consistently detected more beta-chain than alpha-chain sequences.

Documented time point: sample taken at primary tumor resection. Unsorted whole RNA samples from tumor, nontumor lung or frozen PBMC were sequenced. One entry per CDR3 protein, called by TCRdb with MiXCR from the 5' RACE reads. The repertoire includes 40,000 to 50,000 distinct CDR3 sequences, 7.6% of them detected once, and about 13% sits in the top ten. The receptor comes from a female donor with early-stage non-small cell lung cancer. The chain combines TRBV12-3 or TRBV12-4 with TRBJ2-7, with 14 bases aligning to TRBD2. Specimen: PBMCs, collected at surgery. For the CDR3, the DNA is TGTGCCAGCAGTCCGGGGACTAGCGGGGGCTACGAGCAGTACTTC. Its protein is CASSPGTSGGYEQYF.